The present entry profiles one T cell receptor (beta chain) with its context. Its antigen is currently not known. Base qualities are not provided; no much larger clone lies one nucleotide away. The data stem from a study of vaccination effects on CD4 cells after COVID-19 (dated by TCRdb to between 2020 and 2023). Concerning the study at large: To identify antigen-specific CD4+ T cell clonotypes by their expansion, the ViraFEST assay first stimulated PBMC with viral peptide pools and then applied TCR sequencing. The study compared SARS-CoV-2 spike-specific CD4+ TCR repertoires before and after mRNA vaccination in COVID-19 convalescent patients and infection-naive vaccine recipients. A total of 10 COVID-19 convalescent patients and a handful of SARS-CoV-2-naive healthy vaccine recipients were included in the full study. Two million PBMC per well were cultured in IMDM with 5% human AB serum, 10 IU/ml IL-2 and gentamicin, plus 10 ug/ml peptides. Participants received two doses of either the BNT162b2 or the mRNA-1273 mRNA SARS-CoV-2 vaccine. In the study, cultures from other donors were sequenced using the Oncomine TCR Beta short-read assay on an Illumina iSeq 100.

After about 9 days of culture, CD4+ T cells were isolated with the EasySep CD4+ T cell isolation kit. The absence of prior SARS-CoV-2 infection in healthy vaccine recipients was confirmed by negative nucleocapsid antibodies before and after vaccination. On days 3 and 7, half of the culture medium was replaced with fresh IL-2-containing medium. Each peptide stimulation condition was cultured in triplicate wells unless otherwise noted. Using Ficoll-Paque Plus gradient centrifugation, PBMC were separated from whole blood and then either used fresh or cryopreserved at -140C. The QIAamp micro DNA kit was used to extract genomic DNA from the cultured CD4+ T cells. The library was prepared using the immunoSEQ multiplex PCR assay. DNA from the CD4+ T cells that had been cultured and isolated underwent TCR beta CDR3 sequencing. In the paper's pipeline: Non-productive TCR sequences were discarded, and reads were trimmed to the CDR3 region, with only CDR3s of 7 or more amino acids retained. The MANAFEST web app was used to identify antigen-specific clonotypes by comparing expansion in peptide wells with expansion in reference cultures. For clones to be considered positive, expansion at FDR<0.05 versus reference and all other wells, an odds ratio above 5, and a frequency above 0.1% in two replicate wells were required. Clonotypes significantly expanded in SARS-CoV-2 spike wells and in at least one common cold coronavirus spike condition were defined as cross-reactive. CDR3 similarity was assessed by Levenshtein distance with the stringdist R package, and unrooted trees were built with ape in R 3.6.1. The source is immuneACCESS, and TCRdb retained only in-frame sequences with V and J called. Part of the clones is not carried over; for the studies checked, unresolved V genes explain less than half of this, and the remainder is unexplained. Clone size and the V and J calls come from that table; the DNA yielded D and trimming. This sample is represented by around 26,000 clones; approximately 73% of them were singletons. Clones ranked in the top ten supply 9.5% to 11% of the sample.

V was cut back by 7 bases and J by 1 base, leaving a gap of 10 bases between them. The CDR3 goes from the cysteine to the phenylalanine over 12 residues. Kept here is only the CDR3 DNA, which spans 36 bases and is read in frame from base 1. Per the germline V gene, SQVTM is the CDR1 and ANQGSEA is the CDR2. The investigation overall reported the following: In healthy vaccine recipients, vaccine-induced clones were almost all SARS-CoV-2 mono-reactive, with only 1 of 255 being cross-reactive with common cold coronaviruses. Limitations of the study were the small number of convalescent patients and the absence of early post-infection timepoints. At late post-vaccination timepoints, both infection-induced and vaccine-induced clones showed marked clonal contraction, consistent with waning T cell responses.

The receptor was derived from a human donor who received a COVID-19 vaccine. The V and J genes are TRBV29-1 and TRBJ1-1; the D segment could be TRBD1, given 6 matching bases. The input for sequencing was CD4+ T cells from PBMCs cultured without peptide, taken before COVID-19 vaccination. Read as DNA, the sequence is TGCAGCGCCACACAGGGGAACACTGAAGCTTTCTTT. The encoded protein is CSATQGNTEAFF.